The 18 T cell receptor beta chains below were found in one sample sequenced in a study of T cells in Graves' hyperthyroidism and ophthalmopathy. RNA transcripts yielded amplified TCR beta CDR3 regions. Initially, a first-round RT-PCR of the TCR CDR3 employed the HTBI primer set. TCRdb reanalysed the multiplex PCR reads using MiXCR and keeps one entry per CDR3 protein. The sample has 150,000 or so distinct CDR3 sequences, roughly 9.4% seen once. The sequencing sample was made of blood. These receptor sequences come from a woman younger than 30 with Graves' hyperthyroidism that later progressed to Graves' ophthalmopathy.

As to this clonotype: This may come from a read error, since a much larger clone is one base off. This chain connects TRBV12-3 or TRBV12-4 to TRBJ2-5; the D is unclear. The CDR3 is made up of 14 amino acids. The CDR3, as DNA: TGTGCCAGCAGTGTCTCTTCCCCACAAGAGACCCGGTACTTC. Translated, it gives CASSVSSPQETRYF.

This clonotype was observed at least ten times. This chain links TRBV28 with TRBJ1-3; maybe TRBD1 (5 bases). The ends were cut back, 6 bases at V and 4 bases at J, with 16 bases in the middle. Germline CDR1 reads MDHEN; CDR2 reads SYDVKM. The length of the CDR3 is 15 residues. The CDR3 sequence is CASRDLQGLGNTIYF. The CDR3 region has the DNA TGTGCCAGCAGAGACCTCCAGGGACTCGGAAACACCATATATTTT.

This clonotype came up many times. This chain links TRBV19 with TRBJ2-2; D tentatively reads TRBD1 or TRBD2 (5 bases each). Trimming took off 7 bases at V and 2 bases at J, with 17 bases between the two ends. From germline, CDR1 is LNHDA and CDR2 SQIVND (reference sequence). The CDR3 contains 16 residues. CDR3: CASNRYPGANTGELFF. The CDR3 coding sequence is TGTGCCAGTAATCGGTATCCCGGGGCAAACACCGGGGAGCTGTTTTTT.

This clonotype was recorded many times. This rearrangement joins TRBV7-9 to TRBJ2-5; 10 bases fit TRBD2. V shed 5 bases and J 3 bases; nucleotides not matched to a gene: 3. Germline V lookup: CDR1 SEHNR, CDR2 FQNEAQ (reference sequence). The CDR3 is made up of 14 amino acids. The DNA of the CDR3 is TGTGCCAGCAGCAATAGCGGGAGGAAAGAGACCCAGTACTTC. Protein: CASSNSGRKETQYF.

Ten or more counts support this clonotype. In DNA, the CDR3 is TGTGCCAGCATTCCCGGGAGAACCTACGAGCAGTACTTC. Amino acids: CASIPGRTYEQYF. The chain has TRBV6-1 and TRBJ2-7; D possibly corresponds to TRBD2 (6 bases). The CDR3 consists of 13 residues. CDR1 is MNHNS, CDR2 SASEGT, per germline. V was shortened by 7 bases and J by 2 bases, with 12 bases between the two germline ends.

This rearrangement joins TRBV6-1 to TRBJ1-4, with TRBD1 matching 7 bases. The CDR3 covers 14 residues. Trimming at V came to 3 bases and at J to 8 bases, leaving 6 bases not matched to a gene. CDR1 MNHNS and CDR2 SASEGT come from the germline V gene. CDR3 residues: CASSDRGGSEKLFF. In DNA form, the CDR3 reads TGTGCCAGCAGTGACAGGGGGGGTAGCGAAAAACTGTTTTTT.

In its sample, this clonotype was seen many times. This rearrangement joins TRBV6-1 to TRBJ2-5, with D perhaps TRBD1 (5 bases). The germline gives CDR1 MNHNS, CDR2 SASEGT. The CDR3 totals 14 residues. Between the trimmed V and J ends, which lost 8 bases and 4 bases, there was a span of 17 bases. The CDR3 is CASDLGQGRETQYF. For the CDR3, the DNA is TGTGCCAGCGATCTGGGGCAAGGACGAGAGACCCAGTACTTC.

J is TRBJ2-7 and V is TRBV9; tentatively, D is TRBD2 (6 bases). Germline CDR1 SGDLS, CDR2 YYNGEE. CDR3 length equals 14 residues. Trimming took off 3 bases at V and 2 bases at J, with 12 bases between the two ends. Written as DNA, the CDR3 is TGTGCCAGCAGCGCGGGACTTTCGCCCTACGAGCAGTACTTC. Amino acid sequence: CASSAGLSPYEQYF.

This clonotype was observed many times. V usage is TRBV7-2 and J usage is TRBJ2-7; 12 nucleotides align to TRBD2. CDR3 length: 15 residues. With V trimmed by 5 bases and J by 5 bases, 7 bases remained unmatched. Germline V gene lookup returns CDR1 SGHTA and CDR2 FQGNSA. The CDR3 coding sequence is TGTGCCAGCAGCAAGACTAGCGGGGGAATGCACGAGCAGTACTTC. This encodes CASSKTSGGMHEQYF.

The sample holds many counts of this clonotype. V is TRBV20-1 and J is TRBJ2-4; no reliable D call. Germline-derived CDR1 and CDR2 are DFQATT and SNEGSKA (reference sequence). CDR3 size: 15 residues. Trimming took off 5 bases at V and 0 bases at J, with 14 bases between the two ends. The CDR3 loop is CSAHTSVEAKNIQYF. DNA for the CDR3: TGCAGTGCTCATACTTCTGTCGAAGCCAAAAACATTCAGTACTTC.

At least ten counts were recorded for this clonotype. This chain connects TRBV18 to TRBJ2-1; TRBD2 aligns across 11 bases. CDR1 and CDR2 from the germline V gene are KGHSH and LQKENI. The CDR3 length is 15 residues. The trim removed 5 bases at V and 8 bases at J, leaving 8 bases unmatched. CDR3 protein: CASSLLAGDDDEQFF. CDR3 bases: TGTGCCAGCTCATTACTAGCGGGAGATGATGATGAGCAGTTCTTC.

This clonotype was detected many times. This rearrangement joins TRBV20-1 to TRBJ1-5, with a weak D call TRBD1 (5 bases). Trimming stripped 5 bases from V and 0 bases from J, with 20 bases between. Germline CDR1 reads DFQATT; CDR2 reads SNEGSKA (reference sequence). CDR3 size: 17 residues. The CDR3 sequence: CSASHGTDYYSNQPQHF. The CDR3 DNA reads TGCAGTGCTTCCCACGGGACGGACTACTATAGCAATCAGCCCCAGCATTTT.

The V gene is TRBV10-1, the J gene TRBJ2-2; perhaps TRBD1 as D (7 bases). The CDR3 is 15 amino acids. Germline CDR1 is WNHNN and CDR2 is SYGVQD (reference sequence). V was shortened by 6 bases and J by 5 bases, with 16 bases between the two germline ends. CDR3 protein: CASSNQGGVTGELFF. CDR3 coding DNA: TGCGCCAGCAGCAATCAGGGGGGAGTAACCGGGGAGCTGTTTTTT.

This clonotype showed up many times. V gene TRBV3-1 combines with J gene TRBJ1-2, with a possible D match to TRBD1 (6 bases). The germline gives CDR1 LGHDT, CDR2 YNNKEL (reference sequence). Trimming removed 0 bases at V and 1 base at J, with 9 bases between. The CDR3 is 15 amino acids. The chain's CDR3 is CASSQESRGNYGYTF. CDR3 sequence (DNA): TGTGCCAGCAGCCAAGAGAGCAGGGGTAACTATGGCTACACCTTC.

This clonotype was recorded a few times. The rearrangement links TRBV2 to TRBJ1-5; 7 bases line up with TRBD1. The CDR3 extends over 16 amino acids. J gave up 0 bases and V 8 bases, and 10 bases lay outside the gene matches. Per germline, CDR1 SNHLY and CDR2 FYNNEI. CDR3 DNA: TGTGCCAGCGGAGGGGACAGACAATATAGCAATCAGCCCCAGCATTTT. Its translation is CASGGDRQYSNQPQHF.

The sample holds many counts of this clonotype. The chain links TRBV19 to TRBJ2-5; 10 nucleotides match TRBD2. CDR3 length: 15 amino acids. In germline, CDR1 is LNHDA, CDR2 SQIVND (reference sequence). V lost 2 bases and J lost 5; bases outside the gene matches: 5. The CDR3 DNA reads TGTGCCAGTAGTATATCTAGCGGGAGCATCGAGACCCAGTACTTC. Protein: CASSISSGSIETQYF.

This clonotype was counted many times. The chain uses TRBV20-1 and TRBJ1-2; possible D gene TRBD1, 6 bases. CDR3 length equals 12 residues. V lost 3 bases, J lost 2 bases, and 7 bases lay in between. CDR1 is DFQATT and CDR2 is SNEGSKA in the germline V gene (reference sequence). CDR3 sequence: CSASGTNYGYTF. The CDR3 DNA is TGCAGTGCTAGCGGGACAAACTATGGCTACACCTTC.

This clonotype was seen many times. The chain recombines TRBV29-1 with TRBJ2-4, with D possibly TRBD2 on 5 matching bases. V gave up 7 bases and J gave up 3 bases, with 13 bases separating them. This CDR3 is 13 amino acids long. Germline lookup yields CDR1 SQVTM and CDR2 ANQGSEA. The CDR3 protein is CSADQGSKNIQYF. Written as DNA, the CDR3 is TGCAGCGCTGACCAAGGGAGCAAAAACATTCAGTACTTC.